One sample yielded the 2 T cell receptor beta chains listed below, sequenced in a study of T cells after yellow fever vaccination. TCRdb reprocessed the 5' RACE reads with MiXCR, giving one entry per CDR3 protein. This table has more than 450,000 distinct CDR3 sequences, 21% appearing once. This specimen was PBMCs, taken more than 20 days after the first yellow fever vaccination. The source is a man aged 18 to 30 who received the YFV17D yellow fever vaccine.

This chain links TRBV24-1 with TRBJ2-2; 8 nucleotides match TRBD1. Germline CDR1 is KGHDR and CDR2 is SFDVKD. The J segment lost 1 base and the V segment lost 4 bases, leaving 7 bases of the junction unmatched. CDR3 size: 17 residues. CDR3 in amino acids: CATSDPGQGRNTGELFF. CDR3 nucleotides: TGTGCCACCAGTGACCCTGGACAGGGAAGGAACACCGGGGAGCTGTTTTTT.

The rearrangement links TRBV28 to TRBJ2-7; 7 nucleotides align to TRBD1. V shed 4 bases, J shed 2 bases, and the junction held 5 bases outside the gene matches. The CDR3 has 14 residues. In germline, CDR1 is MDHEN, CDR2 SYDVKM. This CDR3 is CASSSARGPYEQYV. The DNA for the CDR3 is TGTGCCAGCAGTTCGGCAAGGGGGCCCTACGAGCAGTACGTC.